The next 22 T cell receptor beta chains were all read from a single sample in a study of CD8 T cells in ankylosing spondylitis. TCRdb reanalysed the 5' RACE reads using MiXCR and keeps one entry per CDR3 protein. Of about 140,000 distinct CDR3 sequences listed, 5.5% to 7.5% were seen once; the top ten hold about an eighth. Sequencing was carried out using blood, either unsorted or a sorted T cell fraction (not recorded which). The receptors shown here come from a female donor with ankylosing spondylitis or in good health (not recorded which).

This clonotype has at least ten counts. The V and J genes are TRBV3-1 and TRBJ1-4; possibly TRBD1 for D (5 bases). The CDR3 runs 14 residues. The V and J ends lost 4 bases and 3 bases respectively, with 9 bases between them. Germline CDR1 is LGHDT and CDR2 is YNNKEL (reference sequence). In nucleotides, the CDR3 is TGTGCCAGCAGCCTCCGGGACCCTAATGAAAAACTGTTTTTT. This sequence encodes CASSLRDPNEKLFF.

The sample holds many counts of this clonotype. This chain uses TRBV14 with TRBJ2-1; D is uncertain. The CDR3 covers 13 residues. CDR1 is SGHDN and CDR2 is FVKESK in the germline V gene. V was trimmed by 4 bases and J by 10 bases, leaving 14 bases between them. The CDR3 loop reads CASSLQTNAEQFF. The CDR3 DNA sequence: TGTGCCAGCAGCCTCCAGACCAACGCGGAGCAGTTCTTC.

This clonotype has a count of ten or more. The chain carries TRBV15 and TRBJ2-7, with D possibly TRBD1 on 6 matching bases. Trimming took 1 base from V and 2 from J, leaving 12 bases between them. Per the germline V gene, CDR1 is LNHNV and CDR2 is YYDKDF (reference sequence). The CDR3 contains 15 residues. Here the CDR3 DNA reads TGTGCCACCAGCAGAGCAGGGGAAGTCACCTACGAGCAGTACTTC. Translating it yields CATSRAGEVTYEQYF.

This clonotype showed up many times. The chain uses TRBV6-1 and TRBJ1-1, with 9 bases lining up with TRBD1. Germline CDR1 reads MNHNS; CDR2 reads SASEGT. The CDR3 covers 14 residues. Losses at the gene ends were 6 bases for V and 6 bases for J; bases not matched to a gene: 8. The CDR3 here is CASRTGQGRAEAFF. The DNA for the CDR3 is TGTGCCAGCAGAACCGGACAGGGGAGGGCTGAAGCTTTCTTT.

This clonotype was observed a few times. This sequence joins TRBV5-6 and TRBJ2-1, with D tentatively TRBD1 or TRBD2 (5 bases each). The CDR3 covers 13 residues. Trimming took 4 bases from V and 10 from J, leaving 15 bases between them. In germline, CDR1 is SGHDT, CDR2 YYEEEE. The CDR3, as DNA: TGTGCCAGCAGCCTAGCTGAACACAGGGAGCAGTTCTTC. Protein product: CASSLAEHREQFF.

This clonotype showed up many times. This chain joins TRBV5-4 and TRBJ1-1; D gene ambiguous. This CDR3 is 15 amino acids long. Deletions cut 2 bases from V and 11 bases from J, with 22 bases between. The germline V gene has CDR1 SGHNT and CDR2 YYREEE (reference sequence). DNA of the CDR3: TGTGCCAGCAGCTTACCCAGCCCAGGACGTAGTGGGGCTTTCTTT. This gives the protein CASSLPSPGRSGAFF.

Concerning this clonotype: A much larger clone differs from this one at a single base, so this may be a read error. V is TRBV7-9 and J is TRBJ1-6; tentative D call: TRBD1 (5 bases). The ends were cut back, 3 bases at V and 10 bases at J, with 13 bases in the middle. This CDR3 has 14 residues. CDR1 is SEHNR, CDR2 FQNEAQ, per germline (reference sequence). The CDR3, as DNA: TGTGCCAGCAGCTTTTACAGGACTAACTCACCCCTCCACTTT. It translates to CASSFYRTNSPLHF.

This clonotype was recorded at least ten times. V usage is TRBV5-1 and J usage is TRBJ2-7; 7 positions match TRBD1. The CDR3 is 15 residues long. V shed 1 base and J 5 bases; nucleotides not matched to a gene: 9. Germline lookup yields CDR1 SGHRS and CDR2 YFSETQ. The DNA of the CDR3 is TGCGCCAGCAGCTTGCAGAGACAGGGAGCCCACGAGCAGTACTTC. Its translation: CASSLQRQGAHEQYF.

The chain uses TRBV5-1 and TRBJ1-2; D uncertain. The V end lost 4 bases, the J end lost 2 bases, and 9 bases lay between the germline ends. Germline V CDR1 and CDR2: SGHRS, YFSETQ. This CDR3 contains 13 residues. The CDR3 here is CASSRDTNYGYTF. CDR3 coding DNA: TGCGCCAGCAGCCGCGACACGAACTATGGCTACACCTTC.

The V call is TRBV3-1, the J call TRBJ1-2; D not certain. V lost 8 bases and J lost 2, with 15 bases in between. This CDR3 region has 14 residues. Germline CDR1 is LGHDT and CDR2 is YNNKEL (reference sequence). CDR3 DNA sequence: TGTGCCAGCGGGAATGGGTGGACGAACTATGGCTACACCTTC. Translating gives CASGNGWTNYGYTF.

This clonotype was counted many times. The chain combines TRBV4-2 with TRBJ1-1; D gene uncertain. Looked up from germline, CDR1 is LGHNA and CDR2 is YNFKEQ. The V end lost 0 bases, the J end lost 10 bases, and 18 bases lay between the germline ends. There are 15 residues in the CDR3. Here the CDR3 reads CASSQDRKASWGAFF. CDR3 sequence (DNA): TGTGCCAGCAGCCAAGACCGTAAGGCGAGCTGGGGAGCTTTCTTT.

This clonotype showed up many times. The chain couples TRBV4-3 to TRBJ1-2; possibly TRBD1 for D (5 bases). The CDR3 is 13 amino acids. Trimming removed 0 bases from V and 8 bases from J, with 10 bases in between. Germline assignment: CDR1 LGHNA and CDR2 YSLEER. The CDR3 protein is CASSQDRVEGYTF. The CDR3 DNA follows: TGCGCCAGCAGCCAAGACAGGGTAGAGGGCTACACCTTC.

This clonotype was seen at least ten times. The gene calls are TRBV6-1 and TRBJ1-2, with D maybe TRBD1 (6 bases). V lost 10 bases to trimming and J lost 4 bases, with 16 bases between them. CDR3 length: 13 residues. CDR1 is MNHNS, CDR2 SASEGT, per germline. CDR3 DNA: TGTGCCACGTACAGGGTGTCGGGCTATGGCTACACCTTC. Translated: CATYRVSGYGYTF.

This clonotype was counted many times. V usage is TRBV12-3 or TRBV12-4 and J usage is TRBJ1-6; 7 nucleotides match TRBD1. J was trimmed by 6 bases and V by 6 bases; bases with no gene match: 5. The CDR3 loop spans 14 amino acids. CDR3 nucleotides: TGTGCCAGCAGACCGGACAGGCCTAATTCACCCCTCCACTTT. Residues: CASRPDRPNSPLHF.

This clonotype was counted ten times or more. This rearrangement joins TRBV3-1 to TRBJ1-5; D is undetermined. Per germline, CDR1 LGHDT and CDR2 YNNKEL (reference sequence). This CDR3 is 14 amino acids long. Trimming removed 3 bases from V and 11 bases from J, with 17 bases in between. CDR3 residues: CASSHHASGGSQHF. CDR3 in DNA: TGTGCCAGCAGCCATCACGCATCGGGAGGCTCCCAGCATTTT.

This clonotype has a count of ten or more. The chain combines TRBV12-3 or TRBV12-4 with TRBJ2-3; 8 bases line up with TRBD1. This CDR3 has 14 amino acids. After removal of 7 bases from V and 4 bases from J, the junction contained 7 bases not matched to a gene. The CDR3 here is CASTADRAADTQYF. CDR3 DNA sequence: TGTGCCAGCACCGCGGACAGGGCCGCAGATACGCAGTATTTT.

This clonotype was detected only a few times. The gene calls are TRBV30 and TRBJ1-5, with a tentative D call TRBD1 (6 bases). The V and J ends lost 2 bases and 2 bases respectively, with 7 bases between them. The CDR3 consists of 13 residues. CDR1 is GTSNPN, CDR2 SVGIG, per germline (reference sequence). In nucleotides, the CDR3 is TGTGCCTGGAGTCCAGGGGGCAATCAGCCCCAGCATTTT. This sequence encodes CAWSPGGNQPQHF.

In its sample, this clonotype was seen many times. The chain employs TRBV7-9 and TRBJ2-5; 7 bases are a match to TRBD1. The CDR3 is 15 amino acids. Trimming at V came to 5 bases and at J to 2 bases, leaving 8 bases not matched to a gene. Germline-derived CDR1 and CDR2 are SEHNR and FQNEAQ (reference sequence). CDR3 sequence: CASSRQGQPQETQYF. DNA for the CDR3: TGTGCCAGCAGCCGCCAGGGACAGCCTCAAGAGACCCAGTACTTC.

In this sample, this clonotype turned up many times. This chain joins TRBV5-1 and TRBJ2-5; D remains ambiguous. V lost 3 bases to trimming and J lost 3 bases, with 9 bases between them. This CDR3 is built from 13 residues. Germline V gene data show CDR1 as SGHRS and CDR2 as YFSETQ. CDR3 in DNA: TGCGCCAGCAGCTCCGAGACCGAAGAGACCCAGTACTTC. The encoded protein is CASSSETEETQYF.

This clonotype was seen many times. The chain employs TRBV2 and TRBJ2-3; TRBD1 is a possible D gene (6 bases). Trimming stripped 11 bases from V and 4 bases from J, with 19 bases between. The CDR3 loop spans 14 amino acids. Looked up from germline, CDR1 is SNHLY and CDR2 is FYNNEI. CDR3 in DNA: TGTGCCGCAGGTCCAGGGGCGGATGCAGATACGCAGTATTTT. Its protein product is CAAGPGADADTQYF.

The table lists this clonotype with many counts. The V gene is TRBV5-4, the J gene TRBJ2-7; the D gene is possibly TRBD2 (5 bases). Germline CDR1 and CDR2: SGHNT and YYREEE (reference sequence). V lost 7 bases and J lost 6, with 26 bases in between. This CDR3 spans 16 amino acids. The CDR3 bases are TGTGCCAGCTCCCAGAGAGGGATAGTAGAATCCGGCGAGCAGTACTTC. Translating it yields CASSQRGIVESGEQYF.

In its sample, this clonotype was seen many times. J is TRBJ2-3 and V is TRBV4-1; 10 bases fit TRBD2. The CDR3 is made up of 16 amino acids. The ends lost 8 bases at V and 2 bases at J; junction bases unmatched: 10. Germline V lookup: CDR1 MGHRA, CDR2 YSYEKL. CDR3 amino acids: CASGASGGYNTDTQYF. In nucleotides, the CDR3 is TGCGCCAGCGGGGCTAGCGGGGGTTACAACACAGATACGCAGTATTTT.